Detailed here is one TCR beta chain. With a J-beta primer mix and a sample-barcoded 5' primer, a second PCR ran about 6 to 11 cycles. TCRdb itself ran the 5' RACE reads through MiXCR, one entry per CDR3 protein. The sample yields roughly 640,000 distinct CDR3 sequences, about 30% seen once. These data are taken from a study of blood T cells in healthy people across ages. This receptor was identified in a woman aged 80 or over in good health. Sequences were obtained from blood.

In nucleotides, the CDR3 is TGTGCCAGCAGCGTAGTAGGGCGGGGGGGCCGAGATACGCAGTATTTT. It codes for CASSVVGRGGRDTQYF. The rearrangement uses TRBV9 and TRBJ2-3; 9 nucleotides line up with TRBD2. CDR3 length equals 16 residues. The trim removed 0 bases at V and 5 bases at J, leaving 7 bases unmatched. Germline assignment: CDR1 SGDLS and CDR2 YYNGEE.